Each of the 15 T cell receptor beta chains below was sequenced from the same sample in a study of PD-1 blockade in classical Hodgkin lymphoma. Each and every patient relapsed after autologous stem cell transplantation, and patients got differing brentuximab vedotin exposure. Sequenced by immunoSEQ multiplex PCR; TCRdb stores in-frame clones only, minus some. The sample holds 95,000 to 100,000 clones; around nine tenths are singletons and the top ten take around 7%. The starting material was peripheral blood mononuclear cells (PBMCs), obtained before the second cycle of nivolumab. These receptors all come from a human donor with classical Hodgkin lymphoma.

The chain joins TRBV19 to TRBJ2-3; maybe TRBD2 (7 bases). The CDR3 is 15 residues long. Germline CDR1 LNHDA, CDR2 SQIVND (reference sequence). V lost 6 bases to trimming and J lost 1 base, with 14 bases between them. The CDR3 here is CASRRGAPGTDTQYF. CDR3 coding DNA: TGTGCCAGTAGACGGGGGGCCCCCGGCACAGATACGCAGTATTTT. Supplemented by reference TRBV19 and TRBJ2-3, the full variable domain reads DGGITQSPKYLFRKEGQNVTLSCEQNLNHDAMYWYRQDPGQGLRLIYYSQIVNDFQKGDIAEGYSVSREKKESFPLTVTSAQKNPTAFYLCASRRGAPGTDTQYFGPGTRLTVL.

This clone was counted once. The chain has TRBV6-1 and TRBJ1-5, with D possibly matching TRBD1 (5 bases). Between the trimmed V and J ends, which lost 3 bases and 7 bases, there was a span of 19 bases. The CDR3 contains 16 residues. Germline CDR1 MNHNS, CDR2 SASEGT. In nucleotides, the CDR3 is TGTGCCAGCAGTGAGGAAGGACGCTTTAGGGGACAGCCCCAGCATTTT. Protein product: CASSEEGRFRGQPQHF.

J is TRBJ2-3 and V is TRBV29-1; possible D gene TRBD2, 6 bases. Trimming pared 7 bases from V and 2 bases from J, leaving 10 bases between. The germline CDR1 and CDR2 sequences are SQVTM and ANQGSEA. The CDR3 loop spans 12 amino acids. The CDR3 region is CSGGGATDTQYF. CDR3 DNA sequence: TGCAGCGGCGGAGGGGCCACAGATACGCAGTATTTT.

The chain couples TRBV27 to TRBJ1-2, with a weak D call TRBD1 (5 bases). The CDR3 length is 16 residues. Germline CDR1 and CDR2: MNHEY and SMNVEV (reference sequence). Trimming removed 6 bases from V and 8 bases from J, with 25 bases in between. DNA of the CDR3: TGTGCCAGCAGCCTCGGCAGTAGACTAGGGGTCAGGGGCTACACCTTC. Protein product: CASSLGSRLGVRGYTF.

This sequence joins TRBV4-3 and TRBJ2-1; D possibly uses TRBD1 or TRBD2 (5 bases each). The V and J ends lost 0 bases and 6 bases respectively, with 15 bases between them. Germline V gene lookup returns CDR1 LGHNA and CDR2 YSLEER. The CDR3 is made up of 16 amino acids. CDR3 coding DNA: TGCGCCAGCAGCCAAGACGGGATGTATGGGGGCAATGAGCAGTTCTTC. It specifies CASSQDGMYGGNEQFF.

The V gene is TRBV5-4, the J gene TRBJ2-3; unclear D gene. Deletions cut 4 bases from V and 4 bases from J, with 10 bases between. In germline, CDR1 is SGHNT, CDR2 YYREEE (reference sequence). The CDR3 length is 13 residues. CDR3 DNA: TGTGCCAGCAGCCCTCGGCAGCCAGATACGCAGTATTTT. Its protein product is CASSPRQPDTQYF.

This clone is a singleton in its sample. This chain joins TRBV6-4 and TRBJ2-7; D is ambiguous. V was pared by 2 bases and J by 9 bases, with 11 bases between. This CDR3 comprises 12 residues. CDR1 is MRHNA, CDR2 SNTAGT, per germline. For the CDR3, the DNA is TGTGCCAGCAGTGACCGTACGGTAGCGCAGTACTTC. The encoded protein is CASSDRTVAQYF.

V and J are TRBV29-1 and TRBJ1-2, with a possible D match to TRBD1 (6 bases). V dropped 4 bases and J dropped 0 bases, with 18 bases sitting between them. Germline CDR1 is SQVTM and CDR2 is ANQGSEA. This CDR3 is 16 amino acids long. The DNA for the CDR3 is TGCAGCGTTGTCGGACCCGGACAGACTTCTAACTATGGCTACACCTTC. Translating it yields CSVVGPGQTSNYGYTF.

The V call is TRBV18, the J call TRBJ1-1, with a weak D call TRBD1 (5 bases). V lost 6 bases to trimming and J lost 0 bases, with 11 bases between them. This CDR3 has 14 amino acids. CDR1 and CDR2 from the germline V gene are KGHSH and LQKENI. The CDR3 region has the DNA TGTGCCAGCTCCCTCGGGACGCTGAACACTGAAGCTTTCTTT. Its translation: CASSLGTLNTEAFF.

This chain joins TRBV4-3 and TRBJ1-2; tentatively, D is TRBD1 (5 bases). V lost 4 bases, J lost 3 bases, and 15 bases lay in between. CDR1 and CDR2 (germline): LGHNA, YSLEER. The CDR3 contains 15 residues. In DNA, the CDR3 is TGCGCCAGCAGCCCCCCAGGGTTTTCTGACTATGGCTACACCTTC. Encoded protein: CASSPPGFSDYGYTF.

J is TRBJ2-2 and V is TRBV6-1, with no clear D. This CDR3 region has 14 residues. Germline CDR1 reads MNHNS; CDR2 reads SASEGT. The V gene lost 2 bases and the J gene lost 5 bases, with 9 bases spanning the gap. CDR3: CASSEPPETGELFF. The DNA of the CDR3 is TGTGCCAGCAGTGAACCCCCAGAGACCGGGGAGCTGTTTTTT.

V gene TRBV28 combines with J gene TRBJ1-4; D is unclear. This CDR3 has 14 amino acids. Germline-derived CDR1 and CDR2 are MDHEN and SYDVKM. V lost 5 bases and J lost 4, with 11 bases in between. CDR3: CASSLPSRNEKLFF. DNA for the CDR3: TGTGCCAGCAGTCTCCCGAGCCGTAATGAAAAACTGTTTTTT.

V gene TRBV2 combines with J gene TRBJ1-5; D is unresolved. Germline-derived CDR1 and CDR2 are SNHLY and FYNNEI. Trimming pared 2 bases from V and 0 bases from J, leaving 11 bases between. This CDR3 spans 16 amino acids. As DNA, the CDR3 is TGTGCCAGCAGTGAATCGTGGGGTTATAGCAATCAGCCCCAGCATTTT. This codes for CASSESWGYSNQPQHF.

The chain uses TRBV4-3 and TRBJ2-7, with unresolved D. This CDR3 is built from 17 residues. Trimming removed 0 bases at V and 0 bases at J, with 15 bases between. Germline V lookup: CDR1 LGHNA, CDR2 YSLEER. This CDR3 reads CASSQDWPGLSSYEQYF. The DNA of the CDR3 is TGCGCCAGCAGCCAAGATTGGCCGGGCCTAAGCTCCTACGAGCAGTACTTC.

The V call is TRBV29-1, the J call TRBJ1-1; 9 nucleotides align to TRBD1. The CDR3 loop spans 17 amino acids. Germline V gene data show CDR1 as SQVTM and CDR2 as ANQGSEA. The J segment lost 1 base and the V segment lost 6 bases, leaving 15 bases of the junction unmatched. Here the CDR3 reads CSVTGTGPTDTNTEAFF. Here the CDR3 DNA reads TGCAGCGTCACGGGGACAGGGCCAACGGATACGAACACTGAAGCTTTCTTT.